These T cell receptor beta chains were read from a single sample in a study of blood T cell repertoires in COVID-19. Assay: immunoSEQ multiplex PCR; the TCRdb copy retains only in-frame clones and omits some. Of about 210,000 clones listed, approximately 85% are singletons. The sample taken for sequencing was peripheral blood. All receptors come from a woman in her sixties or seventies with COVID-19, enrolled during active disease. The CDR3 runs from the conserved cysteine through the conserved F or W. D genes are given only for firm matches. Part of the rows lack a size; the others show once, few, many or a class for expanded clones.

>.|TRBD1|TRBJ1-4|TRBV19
CASSIRDRDNYEKLFF
TGTGCCAGTAGTATCCGGGACAGAGATAATTATGAAAAACTGTTTTTT
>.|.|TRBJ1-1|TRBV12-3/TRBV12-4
CASSPGHNTEAFF
TGTGCCAGCAGTCCGGGACACAACACTGAAGCTTTCTTT
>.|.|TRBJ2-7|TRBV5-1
CASSLGTISYEQYF
TGCGCCAGCAGCTTGGGCACTATCTCCTACGAGCAGTACTTC
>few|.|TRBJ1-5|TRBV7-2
CASSLDPGNRPQHF
TGTGCCAGCAGCTTAGATCCCGGTAATCGGCCCCAGCATTTT
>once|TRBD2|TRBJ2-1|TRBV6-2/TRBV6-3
CASSYLAEPYNEQFF
TGTGCCAGCAGTTACCTAGCGGAGCCCTACAATGAGCAGTTCTTC
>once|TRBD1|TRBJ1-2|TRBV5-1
CASSLTTMTGGNREGYTF
TGCGCCAGCAGCTTAACCACCATGACAGGGGGCAACAGGGAAGGCTACACCTTC
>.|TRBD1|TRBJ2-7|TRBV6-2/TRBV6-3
CASSFQTGWAYEQYF
TGTGCCAGCAGTTTCCAGACAGGGTGGGCCTACGAGCAGTACTTC
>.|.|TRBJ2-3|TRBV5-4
CASSKYVAGLTDTQYF
TGTGCCAGCAGCAAGTACGTGGCTGGTCTCACAGATACGCAGTATTTT
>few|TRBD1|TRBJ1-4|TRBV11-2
CASSLQYRGLRDNEKLFF
TGTGCCAGCAGCTTACAATACAGGGGTTTAAGGGACAATGAAAAACTGTTTTTT
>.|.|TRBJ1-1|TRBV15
CATHHGRRGLMNTEAFF
TGTGCCACCCATCATGGGAGGCGGGGCCTGATGAACACTGAAGCTTTCTTT
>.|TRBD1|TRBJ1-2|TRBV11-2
CASSTRTGVATF
TGTGCCAGCAGCACCCGGACAGGGGTTGCCACCTTC
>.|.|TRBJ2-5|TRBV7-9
CASSPGQGGETQYF
TGTGCCAGCAGCCCAGGGCAAGGGGGAGAGACCCAGTACTTC
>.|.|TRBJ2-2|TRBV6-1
CASSQAQGNRELFF
TGTGCCAGCAGTCAAGCTCAGGGGAATCGGGAGCTGTTTTTT
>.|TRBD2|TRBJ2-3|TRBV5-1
CASSLKIPGTSGINTQYF
TGCGCCAGCAGCTTAAAAATTCCCGGGACTAGCGGGATAAATACGCAGTATTTT
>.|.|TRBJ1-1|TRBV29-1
CSVNARVLGTEAFF
TGCAGCGTCAATGCCAGGGTGCTGGGCACTGAAGCTTTCTTT
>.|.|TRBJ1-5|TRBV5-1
CASSLVPGMDQPQHF
TGCGCCAGCAGCTTGGTGCCGGGGATGGATCAGCCCCAGCATTTT
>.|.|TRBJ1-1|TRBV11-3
CASSLLRNTEAFF
TGTGCCAGCAGCTTACTGCGGAACACTGAAGCTTTCTTT
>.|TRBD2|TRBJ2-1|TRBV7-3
CASSFGSGTYNEQFF
TGTGCCAGCAGCTTTGGCAGCGGGACCTACAATGAGCAGTTCTTC
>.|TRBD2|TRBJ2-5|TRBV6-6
CASSLAGSGGAQTQYF
TGTGCCAGCAGCCTCGCGGGTAGCGGGGGGGCCCAGACCCAGTACTTC
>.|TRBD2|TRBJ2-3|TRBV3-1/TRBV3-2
CASSLRGDADTQYF
TGTGCCAGCAGCCTGCGGGGGGATGCAGATACGCAGTATTTT
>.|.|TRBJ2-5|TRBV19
CASSNSFRETQYF
TGTGCCAGTAGTAATTCCTTTCGAGAGACCCAGTACTTC
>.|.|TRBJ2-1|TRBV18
CASSPPPGSSYNEQFF
TGTGCCAGCTCACCACCGCCGGGGAGCTCCTACAATGAGCAGTTCTTC
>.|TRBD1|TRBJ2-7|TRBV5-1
CASSLGQGELYEQYF
TGCGCCAGCAGCCTAGGACAGGGGGAATTATACGAGCAGTACTTC
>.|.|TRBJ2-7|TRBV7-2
CASSLAEVAAYYEQYF
TGTGCCAGCAGCTTAGCGGAGGTAGCAGCCTACTACGAGCAGTACTTC
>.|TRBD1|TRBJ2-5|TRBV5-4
CASSPGQGFETQYF
TGTGCCAGCAGCCCGGGACAGGGATTCGAGACCCAGTACTTC
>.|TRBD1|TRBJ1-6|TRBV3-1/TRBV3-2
CASSQSRTGGFGSPLHF
TGTGCCAGCAGCCAGAGCAGGACAGGGGGCTTTGGTTCACCCCTCCACTTT
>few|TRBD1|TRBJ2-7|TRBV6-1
CASSEEVGGPSYEQYF
TGTGCCAGCAGTGAAGAAGTAGGGGGCCCTTCCTACGAGCAGTACTTC
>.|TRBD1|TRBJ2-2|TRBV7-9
CASSLGPGQVFNTGELFF
TGTGCCAGCAGCTTAGGACCGGGACAGGTTTTTAACACCGGGGAGCTGTTTTTT
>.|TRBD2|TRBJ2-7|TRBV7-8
CASSIGGEQYF
TGTGCCAGCAGCATCGGGGGGGAGCAGTACTTC
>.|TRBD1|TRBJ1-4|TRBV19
CASSEGADEKLFF
TGTGCCAGTAGTGAGGGGGCGGATGAAAAACTGTTTTTT
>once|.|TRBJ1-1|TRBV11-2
CASSLVGGGVNTEAFF
TGTGCCAGCAGCTTAGTAGGGGGGGGCGTGAACACTGAAGCTTTCTTT
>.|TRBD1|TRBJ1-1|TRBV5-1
CASSWTGDGTEAFF
TGCGCCAGCAGCTGGACAGGGGATGGGACTGAAGCTTTCTTT
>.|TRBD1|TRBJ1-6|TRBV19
CASSAGTGGSPLHF
TGTGCCAGTAGCGCCGGGACAGGGGGTTCACCCCTCCACTTT
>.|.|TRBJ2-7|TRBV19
CASAAGDISYEQYF
TGTGCCAGTGCCGCAGGCGATATCTCCTACGAGCAGTACTTC
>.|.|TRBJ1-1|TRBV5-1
CASSLDGRDHTEAFF
TGCGCCAGCAGCTTGGATGGCAGGGATCACACTGAAGCTTTCTTT
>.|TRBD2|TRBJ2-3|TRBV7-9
CASSSTGTSGRADTQYF
TGTGCCAGCAGCTCCACCGGGACTAGCGGGAGAGCAGATACGCAGTATTTT
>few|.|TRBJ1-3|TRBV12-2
CASRRNHKDRGSGNTIYF
TGTGCAAGTCGCCGAAACCACAAGGACAGGGGGTCTGGAAACACCATATATTTT
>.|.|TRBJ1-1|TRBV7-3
CASSKTVLDTEAFF
TGTGCCAGCAGCAAGACGGTCCTAGACACTGAAGCTTTCTTT
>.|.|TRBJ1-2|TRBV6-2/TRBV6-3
CASSYSYGRVPSGYTF
TGTGCCAGCAGTTACTCATACGGCAGGGTCCCTTCTGGCTACACCTTC
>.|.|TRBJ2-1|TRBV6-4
CASSEGQGSYNEQFF
TGTGCCAGCAGTGAAGGGCAGGGTTCCTACAATGAGCAGTTCTTC
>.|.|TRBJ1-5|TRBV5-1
CASSLEGVGGARNQPQHF
TGCGCCAGCAGCTTGGAAGGAGTAGGGGGGGCGCGAAATCAGCCCCAGCATTTT
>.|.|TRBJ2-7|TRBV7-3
CASSLGASSPYEQYF
TGTGCCAGCAGCTTAGGGGCTTCCTCTCCCTACGAGCAGTACTTC
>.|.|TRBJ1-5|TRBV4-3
CASSQERGQPQHF
TGCGCCAGCAGCCAAGAAAGAGGCCAGCCCCAGCATTTT
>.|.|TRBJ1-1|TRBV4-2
CASSQDMRDTEAFF
TGTGCCAGCAGCCAAGATATGCGTGACACTGAAGCTTTCTTT
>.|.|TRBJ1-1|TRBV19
CASSIPQAGRFEAFF
TGTGCCAGTAGTATCCCCCAGGCGGGGAGGTTTGAAGCTTTCTTT
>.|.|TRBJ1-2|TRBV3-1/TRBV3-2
CASSQGRALEYTF
TGTGCCAGCAGCCAAGGCAGGGCCCTGGAGTACACCTTC
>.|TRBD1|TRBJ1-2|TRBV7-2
CASSLAWTGGGYTF
TGTGCCAGCAGCTTAGCGTGGACAGGGGGTGGCTACACCTTC
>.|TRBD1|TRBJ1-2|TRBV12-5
CASGLVLGTGGLSNYGYTF
TGTGCTAGTGGTTTGGTATTAGGTACAGGGGGCCTTTCTAACTATGGCTACACCTTC
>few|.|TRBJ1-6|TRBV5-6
CASSPRMNSPLHF
TGTGCCAGCAGCCCCAGAATGAATTCACCCCTCCACTTT
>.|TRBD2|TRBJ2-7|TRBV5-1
CASSLDSGASGEQYF
TGCGCCAGCAGCTTGGATAGCGGGGCCTCTGGGGAGCAGTACTTC
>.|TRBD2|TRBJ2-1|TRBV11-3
CASSLVAGGPGEQFF
TGTGCCAGCAGCTTGGTAGCGGGAGGGCCGGGTGAGCAGTTCTTC
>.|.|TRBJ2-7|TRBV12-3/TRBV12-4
CASGRGRGYEQYF
TGTGCCAGCGGTAGGGGCAGGGGCTACGAGCAGTACTTC
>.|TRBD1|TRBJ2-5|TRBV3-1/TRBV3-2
CASSQDAPLGTGRETQYF
TGTGCCAGCAGCCAAGATGCTCCCCTGGGGACAGGGCGGGAGACCCAGTACTTC
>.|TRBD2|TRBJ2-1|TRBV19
CASTASGRYEQFF
TGTGCCAGTACGGCTAGCGGGAGGTATGAGCAGTTCTTC
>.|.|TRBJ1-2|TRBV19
CASTMPGHEPIGYTF
TGTGCCAGTACCATGCCGGGACACGAACCCATAGGCTACACCTTC
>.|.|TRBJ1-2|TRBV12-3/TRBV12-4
CASSPLGGEGYTF
TGTGCCAGCAGTCCCCTAGGGGGGGAAGGCTACACCTTC
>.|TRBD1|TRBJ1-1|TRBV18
CASSLEPGQGAFF
TGTGCCAGCTCACTAGAACCGGGACAGGGGGCTTTCTTT
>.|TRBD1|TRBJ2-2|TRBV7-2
CASRDRVFAGELFF
TGTGCCAGCAGGGACAGGGTATTTGCCGGGGAGCTGTTTTTT
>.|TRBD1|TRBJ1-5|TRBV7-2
CASSQGQGLNQPQHF
TGTGCCAGCAGCCAGGGACAGGGCCTCAATCAGCCCCAGCATTTT